Listed here are 2 T cell receptor beta chains from one sample, sequenced in a study of shared clonotypes between healthy human individuals. Assay: immunoSEQ multiplex PCR; the TCRdb copy retains only in-frame clones and omits some. This sample has 2,500,000 or so clones, with roughly 90% found just once. The sequencing sample was made of naive CD4+ T cells from PBMCs. The subset denotes: CD45RA+ positively selected. These receptors came from a man aged 18 to 30 in good health. Some clones in this sample may be carry-over from other donors' samples.

For this clone: Germline and junction disagree at one end, which may indicate a read error. The V call is TRBV7-6, the J call TRBJ1-5; the D is unclear. The CDR3 sequence is 15 residues long. The germline gives CDR1 SGHVS, CDR2 FNYEAQ. CDR3 region: CASSLGSGVNQSQHF. The CDR3 nucleotides read TGTGCCAGCAGCTTAGGTTCCGGGGTCAATCAGTCCCAGCATTTT.

The chain recombines TRBV12-2 with TRBJ2-7; whether TRBD2, the table's D call, matches the DNA was not checked. TRBV12-2 is deemed a pseudogene. This CDR3 region has 18 residues. CDR3 in DNA: TGTGCAAGTCGCCCCCCGGGACTAGCGGGAGGCCCAGACTACGAGCAGTACTTC. Translating gives CASRPPGLAGGPDYEQYF.